This TCR beta chain was captured in a study of blood T cell repertoires in COVID-19. Study information: COVID-19 samples from acute and convalescent phases originated in the United States, Italy and Spain. The cDNA or gDNA used as material had been derived from T cells, B-cell-depleted T cells, or PBMCs.

Original data processing: Reference gene primer amplification in the assay estimated nucleated cell counts. Libraries were prepared by immunoSEQ multiplex PCR; TCRdb keeps only in-frame clonotypes and omits some of them. V and J calls and clone size are given by that table; D and trimming were obtained from the DNA. The sample includes more than 200,000 clones, 65% to 85% of them seen just once. This clone was counted a single time. CDR3 size: 14 residues. The germline CDR1 and CDR2 sequences are MDHEN and SYDVKM. The V and J ends lost 4 bases and 8 bases respectively, with 17 bases between them. Sequencing was done on a sample of peripheral blood. This sequence originates from a woman aged 40 to 50 with active or convalescent COVID-19. This chain uses TRBV28 with TRBJ1-2; D unresolved. CDR3 sequence: CASSSRAPGRGYTF. CDR3 DNA: TGTGCCAGCAGTTCCCGGGCCCCTGGGAGAGGCTACACCTTC.